This T cell receptor (beta chain) originates from a study of graft-versus-host responses after intestinal transplantation. Whole-study context: The transplants performed in recipients were multivisceral, liver-intestinal, or isolated intestinal. Anti-thymocyte globulin induction was given to all recipients, followed by tacrolimus and steroids for approximately three years. Overall study findings and caveats: There was an association between peak levels of circulating GvH clones and early post-transplant HvG declines. Recipient bone marrow held GvH clones, some seen earlier in ileum or blood.

Assay used: immunoSEQ multiplex PCR; TCRdb lists only in-frame clones, some missing. Of 90,000 to 120,000 clones in the sample, 87% are singletons; the top ten hold less than 0.85%. Germline V gives CDR1 SNHLY, CDR2 FYNNEI. The J segment lost 0 bases and the V segment lost 5 bases, leaving 4 bases of the junction unmatched. This CDR3 spans 15 amino acids. This clone was observed once. What it recognizes is unknown. This TCR derives from a human donor who was the organ donor for an intestinal transplant. This material consisted of unstimulated CD4+ T cells sorted from spleen or lymph node cells, taken before transplant. The genes are TRBV2 and TRBJ2-4; TRBD2 aligns across 7 bases. The CDR3 region is CASSRLAVAKNIQYF. CDR3 nucleotides: TGTGCCAGCAGTCGCCTAGCGGTAGCCAAAAACATTCAGTACTTC.